This T cell receptor (beta chain) was captured by sequencing in a study of T and B cells in COVID-19 patients. Looking at the study overall: COVID-19 patients gave peripheral blood either during active infection or after recovery. In the active-infection cohort, about 90% of the roughly 20 patients had comorbidities linked to unfavorable COVID-19 outcome.

Germline V gene lookup returns CDR1 MNHEY and CDR2 SMNVEV (reference sequence). The CDR3 has 13 amino acids. V was pared by 5 bases and J by 5 bases, with 10 bases between. Whole-study findings and limits: Sorted SARS-CoV-2-responsive or tetramer+ T cells and CD4+, regulatory and CD8+ subsets were not yet sequenced. Highly clonal in active COVID-19, TRB repertoires exceeded healthy-donor diversity and richness at recovery.

From blood, roughly 220-550 ng of genomic DNA served as TRB template. BIOMED2 TRB-A/B primer pools were used in multiplex TRB PCR. TCRdb fed the multiplex PCR reads into MiXCR, producing one record per CDR3 protein. The sample yields about 20,000 distinct CDR3 sequences, 25% to 35% seen once. In this sample, this clonotype turned up once. The antigen is unknown. Sequenced: blood. This chain connects TRBV27 to TRBJ1-5; TRBD1 is a possible D gene (6 bases). This TCR was sampled from a human donor who had recovered from COVID-19. The CDR3 DNA reads as TGTGCCAGCAGTATTCAGGGGCATCAGCCCCAGCATTTT. Protein: CASSIQGHQPQHF.